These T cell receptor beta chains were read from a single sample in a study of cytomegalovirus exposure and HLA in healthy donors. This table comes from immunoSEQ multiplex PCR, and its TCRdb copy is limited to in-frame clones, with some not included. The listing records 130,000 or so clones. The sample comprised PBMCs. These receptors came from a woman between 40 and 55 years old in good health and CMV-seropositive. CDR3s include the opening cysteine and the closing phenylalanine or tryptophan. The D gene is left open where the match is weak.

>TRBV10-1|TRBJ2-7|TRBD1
CASSESIGQGVKQYF
TGCGCCAGCAGTGAGTCTATCGGACAGGGAGTGAAGCAGTACTTC
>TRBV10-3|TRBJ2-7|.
CAISGSGSYEQYF
TGTGCCATCTCCGGGAGCGGCTCGTACGAGCAGTACTTC
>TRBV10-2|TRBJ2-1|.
CASSESGGRVLYNEQFF
TGCGCCAGCAGTGAGTCGGGGGGAAGGGTACTATACAATGAGCAGTTCTTC
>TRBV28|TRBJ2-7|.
CASSLLGGRGAKYEQYF
TGTGCCAGCAGTTTACTGGGAGGCCGGGGCGCCAAGTACGAGCAGTACTTC
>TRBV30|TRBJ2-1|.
CAWSQGASYNEQFF
TGTGCCTGGAGTCAAGGGGCATCCTACAATGAGCAGTTCTTC
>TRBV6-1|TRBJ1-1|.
CASSEARRRNTEAFF
TGTGCCAGCAGTGAAGCGAGACGGAGGAACACTGAAGCTTTCTTT
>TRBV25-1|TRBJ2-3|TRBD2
CASSVPPGLARTDTQYF
TGTGCCAGCAGTGTACCCCCCGGACTAGCGCGCACAGATACGCAGTATTTT
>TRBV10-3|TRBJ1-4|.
CAISDWPLMKLFF
TGTGCCATCAGTGATTGGCCTCTTATGAAACTGTTTTTT
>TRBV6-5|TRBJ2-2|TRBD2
CASSSIAGEYAGELLF
TGTGCCAGCAGTTCCATAGCGGGAGAATATGCCGGGGAGCTGCTTTTT
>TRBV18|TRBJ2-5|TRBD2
CASSPAGAEETQYF
TGTGCCAGCTCACCGGCGGGAGCTGAAGAGACCCAGTACTTC
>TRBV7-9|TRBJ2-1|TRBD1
CASSLVGTGGRYEQFF
TGTGCCAGCAGCTTAGTTGGGACAGGGGGTCGGTATGAGCAGTTCTTC
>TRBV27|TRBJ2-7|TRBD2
CASRGLAGGEQYF
TGTGCCAGCCGTGGACTAGCGGGAGGCGAGCAGTACTTC
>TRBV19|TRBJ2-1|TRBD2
CASSRLREGGRQFF
TGTGCCAGTAGCCGCTTGCGGGAGGGAGGACGGCAGTTCTTC
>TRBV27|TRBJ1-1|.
CASSLMTGGNTEAFF
TGTGCCAGCAGTTTAATGACAGGTGGGAACACTGAAGCTTTCTTT
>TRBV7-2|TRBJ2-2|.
CASSPRTTPNTGELFF
TGTGCCAGCAGCCCCCGGACTACCCCGAACACCGGGGAGCTGTTTTTT
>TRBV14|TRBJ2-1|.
CASSQVEQGYNEQFF
TGTGCCAGCAGCCAAGTCGAACAGGGTTACAATGAGCAGTTCTTC
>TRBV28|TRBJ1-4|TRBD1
CASSLFGDRDEKLFF
TGTGCCAGCAGTTTATTTGGGGACAGGGACGAAAAACTGTTTTTT
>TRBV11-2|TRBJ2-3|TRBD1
CASSQTGTGSFTDTQYF
TGTGCCAGCAGCCAAACCGGGACAGGGAGTTTCACAGATACGCAGTATTTT